A single sample is the source of the 32 T cell receptor beta chains below, sequenced in a study of Graves' ophthalmopathy and Graves' hyperthyroidism. The authors amplified TCR beta CDR3 regions from RNA transcripts. RT-PCR was first run with HTBI primers, then multiplex PCR in a second round. Each CDR3 protein is one row after TCRdb ran MiXCR on the multiplex PCR reads. The sample records about 1.2 million distinct CDR3 sequences, about 35% being singletons. Sequencing was carried out using peripheral blood or thyroid tissue (not recorded which). These TCRs come from an adult man with Graves' hyperthyroidism.

This clonotype has a handful of counts. The rearrangement links TRBV6-5 to TRBJ2-2; D remains unclear. Germline V gene sequence: CDR1 MNHEY, CDR2 SVGAGI. This CDR3 is built from 14 residues. Trimming cost V 7 bases and J 0 bases, with 9 bases left between them. CDR3: CASTLTANTGELFF. Written as DNA, the CDR3 is TGTGCCAGCACCCTAACAGCGAACACCGGGGAGCTGTTTTTT.

The V and J genes are TRBV20-1 and TRBJ2-5; D is possibly TRBD1 (6 bases). The CDR3 length is 12 residues. Germline V gives CDR1 DFQATT, CDR2 SNEGSKA (reference sequence). Trimming removed 5 bases from V and 1 base from J, with 8 bases in between. DNA of the CDR3: TGCAGTGCTGGGGGCCCCCAAGAGACCCAGTACTTC. Translated, it gives CSAGGPQETQYF.

This clonotype was detected ten times or more. The CDR3 DNA is TGCAGCCTTGGAGGGGGTAAATACGAGCAGTACTTC. This translates into CSLGGGKYEQYF. The chain has TRBV20-1 and TRBJ2-7; tentatively, D is TRBD1 or TRBD2 (6 bases each). Germline values: CDR1 DFQATT, CDR2 SNEGSKA (reference sequence). The CDR3 sequence is 12 residues long.

This clonotype was detected many times. Here the CDR3 reads CSARDRGNSPLHF. CDR3 bases: TGCAGTGCCAGGGACAGGGGTAATTCACCCCTCCACTTT. This rearrangement joins TRBV20-1 to TRBJ1-6, with 10 bases aligning to TRBD1. This CDR3 contains 13 residues. Per the germline V gene, CDR1 is DFQATT and CDR2 is SNEGSKA (reference sequence). With V trimmed by 6 bases and J by 6 bases, 2 bases remained unmatched.

A single count supports this clonotype. The chain has TRBV7-2 and TRBJ2-2; D is possibly TRBD2 (6 bases). The germline V gene has CDR1 SGHTA and CDR2 FQGNSA. The CDR3 consists of 14 residues. V dropped 1 base and J dropped 7 bases, with 10 bases sitting between them. For the CDR3, the DNA is TGTGCCAGCAGCTTAGACGAGACTAGCGGGGAGCTGTTTTTT. Translating gives CASSLDETSGELFF. Using reference TRBV7-2 and TRBJ2-2 for the parts outside the CDR3, the full variable domain is GAGVSQSPSNKVTEKGKDVELRCDPISGHTALYWYRQSLGQGLEFLIYFQGNSAPDKSGLPSDRFSAERTGGSVSTLTIQRTQQEDSAVYLCASSLDETSGELFFGEGSRLTVL.

This clonotype was seen at least ten times. The V and J genes are TRBV9 and TRBJ2-5, with D possibly being TRBD1 (5 bases). CDR1 SGDLS and CDR2 YYNGEE come from the germline V gene. The length of the CDR3 is 14 residues. Between the trimmed V and J ends, which lost 0 bases and 4 bases, there was a span of 10 bases. In DNA form, the CDR3 reads TGTGCCAGCAGCGTAGCTCAGGGTCCAGAGACCCAGTACTTC. Translating it yields CASSVAQGPETQYF.

The V and J genes are TRBV2 and TRBJ2-2; 7 positions match TRBD1. The V segment lost 1 base and the J segment 0 bases; nucleotides outside the gene matches: 2. In germline, CDR1 is SNHLY, CDR2 FYNNEI. This CDR3 region has 16 residues. As DNA, the CDR3 is TGTGCCAGCAGTGAAGTGGGGACAGCGAACACCGGGGAGCTGTTTTTT. Protein sequence: CASSEVGTANTGELFF.

This clonotype showed up just once. The CDR3 ends on some other residue instead of the conserved phenylalanine or tryptophan, so this is likely a read error. The chain employs TRBV6-1 and TRBJ1-4, with D unresolved. V dropped 6 bases and J dropped 8 bases, with 7 bases sitting between them. The germline gives CDR1 MNHNS, CDR2 SASEGT. The CDR3 sequence is 11 residues long. The CDR3 spells CASRTAEKLFL. CDR3 sequence (DNA): TGTGCCAGCAGAACTGCCGAAAAACTGTTTCTT.

Note on this clonotype: Given a much more abundant clone one base away, this may be a read error. Here the CDR3 omits its conserved ending phenylalanine or tryptophan, so a read error is the likely source. The genes are TRBV10-3 and TRBJ1-2, with D perhaps TRBD1 (6 bases). Germline V gene sequence: CDR1 ENHRY, CDR2 SYGVKD. The CDR3 length is 13 residues. The V gene lost 10 bases and the J gene lost 8 bases, with 20 bases spanning the gap. The CDR3 DNA follows: TGTGCCAGCACTGGGGGCAGGGTACGGGGCTACACCGTC. This encodes CASTGGRVRGYTV.

This clonotype has only a few counts. V is TRBV5-1 and J is TRBJ1-1; possible D gene TRBD1, 6 bases. V lost 4 bases and J 5 bases, leaving 18 bases between the germline ends. CDR3 length: 15 amino acids. Germline V gene data show CDR1 as SGHRS and CDR2 as YFSETQ. CDR3 nucleotide sequence: TGCGCCAGCAGCAACCCCTCGAGGGGGAGTACTGAAGCTTTCTTT. It is translated as CASSNPSRGSTEAFF.

This clonotype was found a few times. The rearrangement links TRBV29-1 to TRBJ2-7, with D perhaps TRBD1 (6 bases). The V gene's germline CDR1 is SQVTM and CDR2 ANQGSEA. V shed 6 bases and J shed 5 bases, with 17 bases lying between them. The CDR3 runs 13 residues. CDR3 nucleotide sequence: TGCAGCGTCTACGGTCAGGGGAAGCACGAGCAGTACTTC. This translates into CSVYGQGKHEQYF.

The chain recombines TRBV13 with TRBJ1-2; TRBD1 might be the D (6 bases). Germline V lookup: CDR1 PRHDT, CDR2 FYEKMQ (reference sequence). The CDR3 runs to 12 residues. V was clipped by 11 bases and J by 6 bases, with 16 bases between them. The CDR3 is CAGGGVGDGYTF. The CDR3 DNA follows: TGTGCCGGAGGGGGTGTGGGGGATGGCTACACCTTC. The complete variable domain, with remaining parts taken from reference TRBV13 and TRBJ1-2, reads AAGVIQSPRHLIKEKRETATLKCYPIPRHDTVYWYQQGPGQDPQFLISFYEKMQSDKGSIPDRFSAQQFSDYHSELNMSSLELGDSALYFCAGGGVGDGYTFGSGTRLTVV.

The chain couples TRBV5-1 to TRBJ2-7; 7 bases map to TRBD2. Germline V gene sequence: CDR1 SGHRS, CDR2 YFSETQ. CDR3 length: 15 residues. V lost 4 bases to trimming and J lost 1 base; unmatched junction nucleotides: 8. The CDR3 here is CASSPAGVSSYEQYF. CDR3 bases: TGCGCCAGCAGCCCGGCGGGAGTCAGTTCCTACGAGCAGTACTTC.

In this sample, this clonotype turned up many times. V gene TRBV19 combines with J gene TRBJ1-1; maybe TRBD1 (5 bases). The CDR3 covers 13 residues. The V gene lost 4 bases and the J gene lost 8 bases, with 14 bases spanning the gap. The germline gives CDR1 LNHDA, CDR2 SQIVND (reference sequence). CDR3 nucleotides: TGTGCCAGTAGTACCCAACCTGGGACCGAAGCTTTCTTT. It codes for CASSTQPGTEAFF.

This clonotype was recorded at least ten times. This sequence joins TRBV9 and TRBJ2-5; D might be TRBD1 or TRBD2, each matching 6 bases. Germline lookup yields CDR1 SGDLS and CDR2 YYNGEE. This CDR3 is built from 15 residues. Between the trimmed V and J ends, which lost 0 bases and 5 bases, there was a span of 14 bases. CDR3 amino acids: CASSVGPRGEETQYF. For the CDR3, the DNA is TGTGCCAGCAGCGTAGGACCGAGGGGGGAGGAGACCCAGTACTTC.

In this sample, this clonotype turned up many times. The chain couples TRBV7-9 to TRBJ1-2; 10 bases agree with TRBD1. After removal of 3 bases from V and 5 bases from J, the junction contained 3 bases not matched to a gene. The germline V gene encodes CDR1 SEHNR and CDR2 FQNEAQ (reference sequence). The CDR3 runs to 14 residues. CDR3 nucleotides: TGTGCCAGCAGCTTTGGGACAGGGGATTATGGCTACACCTTC. It translates to CASSFGTGDYGYTF. Full variable domain (missing parts from reference TRBV7-9 and TRBJ1-2): DTGVSQNPRHKITKRGQNVTFRCDPISEHNRLYWYRQTLGQGPEFLTYFQNEAQLEKSRLLSDRFSAERPKGSFSTLEIQRTEQGDSAMYLCASSFGTGDYGYTFGSGTRLTVV.

The V gene is TRBV29-1, the J gene TRBJ2-5; D tentatively fits TRBD1 or TRBD2 (6 bases each). Matching the DNA end better, TRBJ2-7 makes the J call doubtful. The CDR3 runs 14 residues. Germline V gene sequence: CDR1 SQVTM, CDR2 ANQGSEA. In DNA, the CDR3 is TGCAGCGTTGAAGCCTTGAGGGGGGCGTACGAGCAGTACTTC. Its protein is CSVEALRGAYEQYF.

The chain is built from TRBV7-9 and TRBJ2-7; D is possibly TRBD1 or TRBD2 (5 bases each). V was trimmed by 8 bases and J by 0 bases, leaving 14 bases between them. Per the germline V gene, CDR1 is SEHNR and CDR2 is FQNEAQ (reference sequence). The CDR3 extends over 14 amino acids. This CDR3 is CASWKWDLSYEQYF. The CDR3 DNA follows: TGTGCCAGCTGGAAGTGGGACCTCTCCTACGAGCAGTACTTC.

Of note for this clonotype: Since a much larger clone is just one base distant, this may be a read error. The CDR3 loop is CASSLTGASEQYF. In nucleotides, the CDR3 is TGCGCCAGCAGCTTAACAGGGGCGAGCGAGCAGTACTTC. The chain combines TRBV5-1 with TRBJ2-7, with 7 bases lining up with TRBD1. V lost 2 bases to trimming and J lost 6 bases; unmatched junction nucleotides: 5. The germline V gene encodes CDR1 SGHRS and CDR2 YFSETQ. The CDR3 spans 13 residues.

The chain combines TRBV7-2 with TRBJ2-7, with D possibly TRBD2 on 6 matching bases. Germline V gene lookup returns CDR1 SGHTA and CDR2 FQGNSA. V was shortened by 3 bases and J by 3 bases, with 15 bases between the two germline ends. The CDR3 has 15 residues. CDR3 amino acids: CASSFIAENGYEQYF. CDR3 bases: TGTGCCAGCAGCTTTATAGCGGAGAATGGCTACGAGCAGTACTTC.

The V and J genes are TRBV20-1 and TRBJ2-7, with D possibly matching TRBD1 (5 bases). The V end was cut by 6 bases, the J end by 2 bases, with 29 bases between. This CDR3 region has 18 residues. CDR1 is DFQATT, CDR2 SNEGSKA, per germline (reference sequence). DNA of the CDR3: TGCAGTGCCACCGGCCTCGCAGGGTATGCAGCAAGTACCTACGAGCAGTACTTC. It specifies CSATGLAGYAASTYEQYF.

The chain joins TRBV14 to TRBJ2-7; TRBD1 or TRBD2 may be the D gene (5 bases each). The CDR3 extends over 14 amino acids. Trimming took 0 bases from V and 2 from J, leaving 8 bases between them. Germline CDR1 is SGHDN and CDR2 is FVKESK. CDR3 sequence reads: CASSQDQGAYEQYF. CDR3 in DNA: TGTGCCAGCAGCCAAGATCAGGGAGCCTACGAGCAGTACTTC.

This clonotype was picked up many times. The chain carries TRBV20-1 and TRBJ1-1, with TRBD1 matching over 10 bases. Germline V CDR1 and CDR2: DFQATT, SNEGSKA (reference sequence). This CDR3 contains 13 residues. Trimming removed 6 bases from V and 5 bases from J; junction bases left unmatched: 6. The CDR3 DNA reads TGCAGTGCCCCGGGACAGGGGTGGACTGAAGCTTTCTTT. As protein: CSAPGQGWTEAFF.

There are many counts of this clonotype. V gene TRBV7-9 combines with J gene TRBJ2-7; 10 nucleotides match TRBD2. Germline CDR1 SEHNR, CDR2 FQNEAQ (reference sequence). V dropped 1 base and J dropped 1; count of bases not matched to a gene: 4. The CDR3 totals 16 residues. DNA for the CDR3: TGTGCCAGCAGCTTAGTTGGGACTAGCGTTTCCTACGAGCAGTACTTC. Amino acids: CASSLVGTSVSYEQYF.

This clonotype has a handful of counts. The rearrangement links TRBV10-3 to TRBJ2-7; no definite D call. The CDR3 contains 13 residues. The V end lost 6 bases, the J end lost 0 bases, and 9 bases lay between the germline ends. Germline CDR1 and CDR2: ENHRY and SYGVKD. CDR3 sequence (DNA): TGTGCCATCAGGGCCCGCCCCTCCTACGAGCAGTACTTC. It codes for CAIRARPSYEQYF.

This chain links TRBV10-3 with TRBJ1-2, with TRBD1 matching over 8 bases. Trimming at V came to 3 bases and at J to 4 bases, leaving 1 base not matched to a gene. The CDR3 totals 13 residues. The germline CDR1 and CDR2 sequences are ENHRY and SYGVKD. This CDR3 reads CAISDRGLYGYTF. In DNA form, the CDR3 reads TGTGCCATCAGTGACAGGGGGCTCTATGGCTACACCTTC.

This clonotype was observed many times. The chain couples TRBV7-6 to TRBJ2-5, with TRBD1 as a possible D gene (5 bases). The germline V gene has CDR1 SGHVS and CDR2 FNYEAQ. The CDR3 contains 15 residues. V was clipped by 5 bases and J by 4 bases, with 17 bases between them. The CDR3 reads CASSPTQGVLETQYF. The CDR3 bases are TGTGCCAGCAGCCCAACCCAGGGTGTGTTAGAGACCCAGTACTTC.

The rearrangement joins TRBV27 to TRBJ1-5; 9 bases map to TRBD1. Trimming took 6 bases from V and 5 from J; bases not matched to a gene: 5. The CDR3 sequence is 14 residues long. Germline CDR1 reads MNHEY; CDR2 reads SMNVEV (reference sequence). The chain's CDR3 is CASRETGGDQPQHF. The CDR3 bases are TGTGCCAGCAGAGAGACAGGGGGGGATCAGCCCCAGCATTTT.

The rearrangement uses TRBV7-9 and TRBJ1-4; D is uncertain. Trimming pared 5 bases from V and 5 bases from J, leaving 9 bases between. CDR3 length: 13 residues. The germline CDR1 and CDR2 sequences are SEHNR and FQNEAQ (reference sequence). The CDR3 nucleotides are TGTGCCAGCAGCCAAAAAGGGAATGAAAAACTGTTTTTT. Translating gives CASSQKGNEKLFF. Combining the CDR3 with reference TRBV7-9 and TRBJ1-4 gives the whole variable domain DTGVSQNPRHKITKRGQNVTFRCDPISEHNRLYWYRQTLGQGPEFLTYFQNEAQLEKSRLLSDRFSAERPKGSFSTLEIQRTEQGDSAMYLCASSQKGNEKLFFGSGTQLSVL.

The V call is TRBV6-2 or TRBV6-3, the J call TRBJ2-5, with D possibly TRBD2 on 6 matching bases. V dropped 8 bases and J dropped 2 bases, with 21 bases sitting between them. In germline, CDR1 is MNHEY, CDR2 SVGEGT. CDR3 length: 16 residues. The CDR3 spells CASCFGGVQIQETQYF. The CDR3 DNA is TGTGCCAGCTGTTTCGGGGGAGTTCAAATTCAAGAGACCCAGTACTTC.

The chain carries TRBV6-1 and TRBJ1-6; D gene uncertain. The CDR3 covers 14 residues. Trimming shortened V by 2 bases and J by 9 bases, and 11 bases separated the two germline ends. The germline V gene encodes CDR1 MNHNS and CDR2 SASEGT. CDR3 nucleotide sequence: TGTGCCAGCAGTGAAAGGTTGGGTAGTTCACCCCTCCACTTT. Translation: CASSERLGSSPLHF.

The chain employs TRBV7-2 and TRBJ1-5; 11 nucleotides align to TRBD1. J was trimmed by 0 bases and V by 6 bases; bases with no gene match: 4. Germline-derived CDR1 and CDR2 are SGHTA and FQGNSA. CDR3 length equals 16 residues. In nucleotides, the CDR3 is TGTGCCAGCAGGTCTGGGACAGGGGGTAGCAATCAGCCCCAGCATTTT. This sequence encodes CASRSGTGGSNQPQHF.